This entry lists 28 T cell receptor beta chains sequenced from one sample in a study of neurological immune-mediated disorders. One entry per CDR3 protein results from TCRdb running MiXCR on the 5' RACE reads. The sample includes roughly 48,000 distinct CDR3 sequences, roughly 24% of them seen just once. The source material was PBMCs. The receptors stem from a woman aged 70-85 years in good health.

This clonotype was seen many times. This chain uses TRBV6-2 or TRBV6-3 with TRBJ2-5, with D maybe TRBD2 (7 bases). Trimming removed 2 bases from V and 7 bases from J, with 23 bases in between. Germline-derived CDR1 and CDR2 are MNHEY and SVGEGT. This CDR3 is built from 17 residues. CDR3 residues: CASSYGASGGGELTQYF. The CDR3 region has the DNA TGTGCCAGCAGTTACGGGGCTAGCGGAGGGGGGGAATTGACCCAGTACTTC.

The genes are TRBV5-1 and TRBJ1-1; D is uncertain. The CDR3 has 14 residues. CDR1 and CDR2 from the germline V gene are SGHRS and YFSETQ. The V end lost 0 bases, the J end lost 1 base, and 7 bases lay between the germline ends. Here the CDR3 DNA reads TGCGCCAGCAGCTTGGGGGTGAAGAACACTGAAGCTTTCTTT. Encoded protein: CASSLGVKNTEAFF.

As to this clonotype: The junction does not match germline at one end; this may be a read error. The chain joins TRBV4-3 to TRBJ2-7; D is uncertain. CDR3 length: 13 residues. Germline CDR1 LGHNA, CDR2 YSLEER. The CDR3 here is CASSQDQGNEQYF. The CDR3 DNA follows: TGCGCCAGCAGCCAAGATCAAGGCAACGAGCAGTACTTT.

This clonotype was counted at least ten times. The chain uses TRBV9 and TRBJ2-5; D is perhaps TRBD2 (6 bases). Germline V lookup: CDR1 SGDLS, CDR2 YYNGEE. The V end was cut by 4 bases, the J end by 2 bases, with 12 bases between. The CDR3 contains 14 residues. This CDR3 is CASSFTSNQETQYF. DNA of the CDR3: TGTGCCAGCAGCTTCACTAGCAATCAAGAGACCCAGTACTTC. The variable domain in full, completed from reference TRBV9 and TRBJ2-5, reads DSGVTQTPKHLITATGQRVTLRCSPRSGDLSVYWYQQSLDQGLQFLIQYYNGEERAKGNILERFSAQQFPDLHSELNLSSLELGDSALYFCASSFTSNQETQYFGPGTRLLVL.

The chain has TRBV28 and TRBJ2-2, with unresolved D. V was clipped by 1 base and J by 1 base, with 7 bases between them. Germline assignment: CDR1 MDHEN and CDR2 SYDVKM. This CDR3 is 15 amino acids long. The CDR3 region is CASSLYNGNTGELFF. The CDR3 DNA reads TGTGCCAGCAGTTTATATAACGGGAACACCGGGGAGCTGTTTTTT.

This clonotype was seen at least ten times. The chain recombines TRBV4-3 with TRBJ2-2; 7 positions match TRBD2. This CDR3 region has 15 residues. V gave up 4 bases and J gave up 7 bases; unmatched junction bases: 9. Germline V lookup: CDR1 LGHNA, CDR2 YSLEER. The CDR3 DNA is TGCGCCAGCAGCCGACGGACTAGTCTTATCGGGGAGCTGTTTTTT. Translating it yields CASSRRTSLIGELFF.

The gene calls are TRBV5-1 and TRBJ1-1; the D is unclear. This CDR3 contains 13 residues. In germline, CDR1 is SGHRS, CDR2 YFSETQ. Trimming cost V 4 bases and J 0 bases, with 7 bases left between them. This CDR3 reads CASSPAMNTEAFF. The CDR3 DNA sequence: TGCGCCAGCAGCCCTGCAATGAACACTGAAGCTTTCTTT. The whole variable domain, filled in from reference TRBV5-1 and TRBJ1-1, reads KAGVTQTPRYLIKTRGQQVTLSCSPISGHRSVSWYQQTPGQGLQFLFEYFSETQRNKGNFPGRFSGRQFSNSRSEMNVSTLELGDSALYLCASSPAMNTEAFFGQGTRLTVV.

Only a few counts were recorded for this clonotype. V and J are TRBV5-4 and TRBJ2-1; D unresolved. CDR1 is SGHNT, CDR2 YYREEE, per germline (reference sequence). V dropped 0 bases and J dropped 6 bases, with 7 bases sitting between them. The CDR3 extends over 13 amino acids. The CDR3 reads CASSLAQSNEQFF. CDR3 in DNA: TGTGCCAGCAGCTTGGCACAGTCCAATGAGCAGTTCTTC.

The J gene is TRBJ2-7, the V gene TRBV28; D possibly corresponds to TRBD2 (6 bases). The ends were cut back, 3 bases at V and 0 bases at J, with 15 bases in the middle. Germline V gene data show CDR1 as MDHEN and CDR2 as SYDVKM. The CDR3 runs 16 residues. The CDR3 loop reads CASSLPRLGTSYEQYF. The CDR3 nucleotides read TGTGCCAGCAGTTTGCCCCGACTAGGCACCTCCTACGAGCAGTACTTC.

This clonotype was counted at least ten times. The chain has TRBV29-1 and TRBJ1-4, with no clear D. Trimming pared 4 bases from V and 5 bases from J, leaving 11 bases between. Germline lookup yields CDR1 SQVTM and CDR2 ANQGSEA. This CDR3 contains 13 residues. The CDR3 DNA reads TGCAGCGTTGCAGAGGACTTCAATGAAAAACTGTTTTTT. It codes for CSVAEDFNEKLFF.

This clonotype showed up many times. This rearrangement joins TRBV20-1 to TRBJ2-7; the D is unclear. Between the trimmed V and J ends, which lost 3 bases and 0 bases, there was a span of 12 bases. This CDR3 has 14 residues. CDR1 and CDR2 from the germline V gene are DFQATT and SNEGSKA (reference sequence). DNA of the CDR3: TGCAGTGCTAGGCGCCAGCTTAGCTCCTACGAGCAGTACTTC. Residues: CSARRQLSSYEQYF.

The chain combines TRBV4-1 with TRBJ1-3; D is unclear. The germline V gene encodes CDR1 MGHRA and CDR2 YSYEKL. V was pared by 6 bases and J by 0 bases, with 9 bases between. There are 14 residues in the CDR3. Written as DNA, the CDR3 is TGCGCCAGCAGTATTATTCTCTCTGGAAACACCATATATTTT. It translates to CASSIILSGNTIYF.

This clonotype was observed a few times. The chain uses TRBV20-1 and TRBJ1-2; D gene uncertain. The CDR3 sequence is 13 residues long. The germline V and J ends were trimmed by 2 bases and 2 bases, with 9 bases remaining between them. Germline values: CDR1 DFQATT, CDR2 SNEGSKA (reference sequence). CDR3 residues: CSARLQENYGYTF. The CDR3 DNA reads TGCAGTGCTAGACTCCAGGAGAACTATGGCTACACCTTC.

In its sample, this clonotype was seen many times. V usage is TRBV2 and J usage is TRBJ2-1, with 7 bases lining up with TRBD2. Germline V gene lookup returns CDR1 SNHLY and CDR2 FYNNEI. V shed 7 bases, J shed 0 bases, and the junction held 3 bases outside the gene matches. The CDR3 covers 14 residues. The CDR3 nucleotides read TGTGCCAGCAAGGCTAGCGGCTCCTACAATGAGCAGTTCTTC. Its protein is CASKASGSYNEQFF.

A few counts support this clonotype. The chain combines TRBV7-8 with TRBJ2-7; possibly TRBD1 for D (5 bases). Germline CDR1 SGHVS, CDR2 FQNEAQ. Trimming left V 3 bases short and J 1 base short, with 10 bases between. This CDR3 spans 14 amino acids. The CDR3 here is CASSLTAMSYEQYF. CDR3 nucleotides: TGTGCCAGCAGCTTGACAGCAATGTCCTACGAGCAGTACTTC.

The sample holds many counts of this clonotype. The gene calls are TRBV10-3 and TRBJ2-3; D gene ambiguous. Trimming shortened V by 0 bases and J by 4 bases, and 5 bases separated the two germline ends. CDR1 and CDR2 (germline): ENHRY, SYGVKD. This CDR3 has 13 residues. In DNA, the CDR3 is TGTGCCATCAGTGAGTCGGCCGCAGATACGCAGTATTTT. Protein: CAISESAADTQYF.

This clonotype has just a few counts. V and J are TRBV7-6 and TRBJ2-3; 10 bases are shared with TRBD1. V was clipped by 5 bases and J by 8 bases; unmatched bases: 7. From germline, CDR1 is SGHVS and CDR2 FNYEAQ. CDR3 size: 14 residues. CDR3 DNA: TGTGCCAGCAGCCCCGGGACAGGGGACAGTACGCAGTATTTT. Its protein product is CASSPGTGDSTQYF. The full variable domain, in which reference TRBV7-6 and TRBJ2-3 provide the parts outside the CDR3, is GAGVSQSPRYKVTKRGQDVALRCDPISGHVSLYWYRQALGQGPEFLTYFNYEAQQDKSGLPNDRFSAERPEGSISTLTIQRTEQRDSAMYRCASSPGTGDSTQYFGPGTRLTVL.

V usage is TRBV5-1 and J usage is TRBJ2-3; D not resolved. Germline-derived CDR1 and CDR2 are SGHRS and YFSETQ. V was shortened by 4 bases and J by 2 bases, with 17 bases between the two germline ends. The CDR3 has 16 residues. CDR3 amino acids: CASSPRSHGNTDTQYF. The CDR3 DNA reads as TGCGCCAGCAGCCCCAGGTCTCATGGAAACACAGATACGCAGTATTTT. Combining the CDR3 with reference TRBV5-1 and TRBJ2-3 gives the whole variable domain KAGVTQTPRYLIKTRGQQVTLSCSPISGHRSVSWYQQTPGQGLQFLFEYFSETQRNKGNFPGRFSGRQFSNSRSEMNVSTLELGDSALYLCASSPRSHGNTDTQYFGPGTRLTVL.

In its sample, this clonotype ranks as medium-sized (0.01 to 0.1%). The genes are TRBV5-1 and TRBJ2-4; 7 nucleotides line up with TRBD2. V was clipped by 2 bases and J by 6 bases; unmatched bases: 17. Germline V gene data show CDR1 as SGHRS and CDR2 as YFSETQ. The CDR3 loop spans 18 amino acids. The CDR3 nucleotides are TGCGCCAGCAGCTTCGGGGGGAGGAGTAGCCCGACGGCAAACATTCAGTACTTC. It encodes CASSFGGRSSPTANIQYF.

This clonotype appeared many times. The chain has TRBV5-1 and TRBJ2-1; 12 bases map to TRBD2. The CDR3 has 16 amino acids. Per the germline V gene, CDR1 is SGHRS and CDR2 is YFSETQ. J was trimmed by 5 bases and V by 4 bases; bases with no gene match: 7. CDR3 residues: CASSRLAGDPHNEQFF. The DNA for the CDR3 is TGCGCCAGCAGCCGACTAGCGGGAGATCCCCACAATGAGCAGTTCTTC.

This clonotype was counted ten times or more. This chain connects TRBV5-1 to TRBJ2-2, with a possible D match to TRBD1 (6 bases). The CDR3 sequence is 15 residues long. The V gene lost 6 bases and the J gene lost 0 bases, with 12 bases spanning the gap. The germline CDR1 and CDR2 sequences are SGHRS and YFSETQ. The chain's CDR3 is CASTLDSANTGELFF. The CDR3 DNA follows: TGCGCCAGCACCCTGGACAGTGCGAACACCGGGGAGCTGTTTTTT.

This clonotype is labeled as medium-sized. The chain couples TRBV20-1 to TRBJ2-5, with 8 bases fitting TRBD1. The germline V gene has CDR1 DFQATT and CDR2 SNEGSKA (reference sequence). The CDR3 spans 14 residues. V shed 6 bases and J 2 bases; nucleotides not matched to a gene: 8. The CDR3 DNA reads TGCAGTGCCCGGACAGGGCGGGATCAAGAGACCCAGTACTTC. Its protein product is CSARTGRDQETQYF.

This clonotype was seen repeatedly, ten times or more. V is TRBV5-1 and J is TRBJ2-3; maybe TRBD2 (6 bases). The germline V gene has CDR1 SGHRS and CDR2 YFSETQ. The CDR3 runs 17 residues. V lost 0 bases and J lost 0, with 14 bases in between. CDR3 nucleotides: TGCGCCAGCAGCTTGGCCGGTAGCGGAGCCAGCACAGATACGCAGTATTTT. This codes for CASSLAGSGASTDTQYF.

The V and J genes are TRBV20-1 and TRBJ2-3; 12 bases agree with TRBD2. Germline CDR1 and CDR2: DFQATT and SNEGSKA (reference sequence). This CDR3 has 15 residues. Unmatched junction bases numbered 4, after V lost 3 bases and J lost 3 bases. The CDR3 DNA is TGCAGTGCTAGTTCACTAGCGGGGGGAACAGATACGCAGTATTTT. Its protein product is CSASSLAGGTDTQYF.

This clonotype came up many times. The chain has TRBV5-1 and TRBJ2-3, with 9 bases that match TRBD2. The CDR3 length is 15 residues. Per the germline V gene, CDR1 is SGHRS and CDR2 is YFSETQ. Trimming at V came to 5 bases and at J to 1 base, leaving 5 bases not matched to a gene. CDR3 region: CASRPRLAGTDTQYF. The CDR3 region has the DNA TGCGCCAGCAGACCACGACTAGCGGGCACAGATACGCAGTATTTT.

The chain uses TRBV6-2 or TRBV6-3 and TRBJ2-3; 7 nucleotides line up with TRBD2. Germline lookup yields CDR1 MNHEY and CDR2 SVGEGT. V shed 6 bases and J 0 bases; nucleotides not matched to a gene: 6. This CDR3 is 15 amino acids long. CDR3 sequence reads: CASRRRGFSTDTQYF. The CDR3 nucleotides are TGTGCCAGCAGACGGCGGGGGTTTAGCACAGATACGCAGTATTTT.

The table lists this clonotype with many counts. V gene TRBV18 combines with J gene TRBJ2-7; D call uncertain. CDR3 length: 13 residues. The germline gives CDR1 KGHSH, CDR2 LQKENI. V was trimmed by 1 base and J by 5 bases, leaving 9 bases between them. The CDR3 region has the DNA TGTGCCAGCTCACCACAGGACGGGCACGAGCAGTACTTC. Residues: CASSPQDGHEQYF.

This clonotype was counted ten times or more. The chain carries TRBV7-2 and TRBJ2-1; D is ambiguous. This CDR3 region has 13 residues. V lost 5 bases to trimming and J lost 8 bases, with 13 bases between them. Germline V CDR1 and CDR2: SGHTA, FQGNSA. The CDR3 DNA is TGTGCCAGCAGCCCTCCTAGTGTCGATGAGCAGTTCTTC. Protein: CASSPPSVDEQFF.